The 5 T cell receptor beta chains below were found in one sample sequenced in a study of T-cell memory formation after mild COVID-19. From the 5' RACE reads, TCRdb called clonotypes with MiXCR, one entry per CDR3 protein. The repertoire includes about 430,000 distinct CDR3 sequences, roughly 17% of them detected once, and 20% to 25% sits in the top ten. Source material: PBMCs or a T cell subset sorted from them (not recorded which). The receptors originated from a man between 18 and 35 years old who had mild COVID-19 (a few samples of this study predate the infection). Cell type and time point are not known.

The rearrangement joins TRBV6-5 to TRBJ1-2; D gene unclear. The CDR3 runs to 14 residues. Trimming cost V 0 bases and J 6 bases, with 11 bases left between them. Germline CDR1 MNHEY, CDR2 SVGAGI. For the CDR3, the DNA is TGTGCCAGCAGTTACTCTCCAGGAGCTAATGGCTACACCTTC. This codes for CASSYSPGANGYTF.

As DNA, the CDR3 is TGTGCATTTCTTGGGGATACGCAGTATTTT. Translated: CAFLGDTQYF. V and J are TRBV27 and TRBJ2-3; no reliable D call. CDR3 length: 10 residues. CDR1 and CDR2 (germline): MNHEY, SMNVEV (reference sequence).

The chain joins TRBV4-2 to TRBJ2-7; either TRBD1 or TRBD2 may fit D (5 bases each). The CDR3 has 15 residues. V shed 0 bases and J shed 6 bases, with 15 bases lying between them. Germline V gives CDR1 LGHNA, CDR2 YNFKEQ. CDR3 nucleotides: TGTGCCAGCAGCCAAGATCCGGGGCTAGTAGCCGAGCAGTACTTC. This encodes CASSQDPGLVAEQYF.

A few counts support this clonotype. The chain is built from TRBV7-9 and TRBJ2-1; no clear D gene. The CDR3 length is 13 residues. CDR1 and CDR2 from the germline V gene are SEHNR and FQNEAQ (reference sequence). With 5 bases removed from V and 9 bases from J, the gap between germline ends came to 14 bases. CDR3 amino acids: CASSLLHDREQFF. Here the CDR3 DNA reads TGTGCCAGCAGCCTACTCCACGATCGTGAGCAGTTCTTC.

V is TRBV6-1 and J is TRBJ2-1; D is unresolved. Looked up from germline, CDR1 is MNHNS and CDR2 is SASEGT. This CDR3 is built from 13 residues. The V and J ends lost 4 bases and 3 bases respectively, with 7 bases between them. The CDR3 DNA reads as TGTGCCAGCAGTGGTGTCGACTACAATGAGCAGTTCTTC. It codes for CASSGVDYNEQFF.